The 2 T cell receptor beta chains below come from one sample, sequenced in a study of blood T cells in healthy people across ages. A J-beta primer mix and a sample-barcoded 5' primer were used in a second PCR of about 6 to 12 cycles. TCRdb ran MiXCR on the 5' RACE reads and lists one entry per CDR3 protein. The profile shows 850,000 to 1,300,000 distinct CDR3 sequences, less than 50% of them singletons. Sequencing was performed on blood. These receptors were obtained from a woman aged 55-70 years in good health.

The chain recombines TRBV28 with TRBJ2-5; 10 positions match TRBD1. The J call is doubtful: the DNA matches TRBJ2-7 better. Germline CDR1 is MDHEN and CDR2 is SYDVKM. This CDR3 has 15 residues. CDR3 nucleotide sequence: TGTGCCAACCCGGGACAGGGGAGGGGGCTCTACGAGCAGTACTTC. Its protein is CANPGQGRGLYEQYF.

A single count supports this clonotype. Here the CDR3 reads CASSEVAGEQPQHF. CDR3 bases: TGCGCCAGCAGTGAGGTAGCCGGGGAACAGCCCCAGCATTTT. J is TRBJ1-5 and V is TRBV10-2; D uncertain. V lost 2 bases and J lost 7, with 12 bases in between. In germline, CDR1 is WSHSY, CDR2 SAAADI. This CDR3 comprises 14 residues.